The rows below give T cell receptor beta chains drawn from one sample of a study of blood T cell repertoires in COVID-19. Clones were read by immunoSEQ multiplex PCR, and TCRdb kept only the in-frame ones, dropping some. Among about 76,000 clones, roughly 80% were seen once, and the ten largest hold 15% to 20%. The sample comprised peripheral blood. The receptor source for this set is a woman aged 55 to 70 with acute or convalescent COVID-19. Each CDR3 is given with its conserved first and last residue. A D gene is named only where the DNA matches it firmly. Clone size is given for some rows only: seen once, a few or many times, or a class if the clone is expanded.

TRBV7-2,TRBJ1-1,few,-,TGTGCCAGCAGCTTAGCCCGGCGACAGCCATCCGCTTTCTTT,CASSLARRQPSAFF
TRBV6-1,TRBJ2-1,-,TRBD2,TGTGCCAGCAGTGGGACCCTAGCGGGGCTCTTGAATGAGCAGTTCTTC,CASSGTLAGLLNEQFF
TRBV18,TRBJ1-3,-,TRBD1,TGTGCCAGCTCATATCGGACAGGGTTGTCTGGAAACACCATATATTTT,CASSYRTGLSGNTIYF
TRBV5-1,TRBJ2-5,-,TRBD1,TGCGCCAGCAGCCCTACAGGGGTGAAAGAGACCCAGTACTTC,CASSPTGVKETQYF
TRBV5-6,TRBJ1-1,-,TRBD1,TGTGCCAGCAGGAAAACAGGGGGCACTGAAGCTTTCTTT,CASRKTGGTEAFF
TRBV9,TRBJ1-2,-,-,TGTGCCAGCAGCGTAGGAGGAACCGGGGGCTACACCTTC,CASSVGGTGGYTF
TRBV4-2,TRBJ1-1,-,TRBD1,TGTGCCAGCAGCCAAGAGACAGGGTCCACTGAAGCTTTCTTT,CASSQETGSTEAFF
TRBV18,TRBJ2-5,-,-,TGTGCCAGCTCACCACAACAGGGTGGGCAAGAGACCCAGTACTTC,CASSPQQGGQETQYF
TRBV9,TRBJ2-3,many,TRBD1,TGTGCCAGCGCCCCTGACAGGGGATTCACAGATACGCAGTATTTT,CASAPDRGFTDTQYF
TRBV7-2,TRBJ1-2,-,-,TGTGCCAGCAGCCCCGACAAGAACTATGGCTACACCTTC,CASSPDKNYGYTF
TRBV19,TRBJ2-2,once,TRBD2,TGTGCCAGTAGCCCGGGGGGTGGCGGGGAGCTGTTTTTT,CASSPGGGGELFF
TRBV7-9,TRBJ1-2,-,-,TGTGCCAGCAGCCAACAGGGTGTGTCTGGCTACACCTTC,CASSQQGVSGYTF
TRBV7-2,TRBJ2-7,-,TRBD1,TGTGCCAGCAGCCGGGACAGGGGGCCAAACGAGCAGTACTTC,CASSRDRGPNEQYF
TRBV18,TRBJ2-1,-,-,TGTGCCAGCTCACCACAAGAGGGTCCGCAGTTCTTC,CASSPQEGPQFF
TRBV10-3,TRBJ1-2,-,-,TGTGCCATCAGCCTTACAGGACTAAACTATGGCTACACCTTC,CAISLTGLNYGYTF
TRBV30,TRBJ2-3,-,-,TGTGCCTGGAGTGGCGGAAACAGGGGCACAGATACGCAGTATTTT,CAWSGGNRGTDTQYF
TRBV18,TRBJ2-7,-,-,TGTGCCAGCTCCCGTCCAGGGTTGGCCACCTACGAGCAGTACTTC,CASSRPGLATYEQYF
TRBV11-3,TRBJ2-5,-,-,TGTGCCAGCAGCCCGAGAGCTTCCGAGGCGGAGACCCAGTACTTC,CASSPRASEAETQYF
TRBV6-4,TRBJ2-4,-,-,TGTGCCAACGAGGGACACTTCATAGCCAAAAACATTCAGTACTTC,CANEGHFIAKNIQYF
TRBV19,TRBJ1-1,-,-,TGTGCCAGTATTGACCCCCACAGCTTGAACACTGAAGCTTTCTTT,CASIDPHSLNTEAFF
TRBV6-5,TRBJ2-7,-,TRBD2,TGTGCCAGCAGGAGACTAGCGGGGACCTACGAGCAGTACTTC,CASRRLAGTYEQYF
TRBV7-2,TRBJ1-5,once,TRBD1,TGTGCCAGCAGCTCACAGGGGGCTTATCAGCCCCAGCATTTT,CASSSQGAYQPQHF
TRBV7-2,TRBJ2-2,once,TRBD2,TGTGCCAGCAGCTTACTCAGCGGGGGGCCGACCGGGGAGCTGTTTTTT,CASSLLSGGPTGELFF
TRBV7-9,TRBJ2-3,-,-,TGTGCCAGCAGCTCCGCAGGAGATACGCAGTATTTT,CASSSAGDTQYF
TRBV28,TRBJ2-7,-,TRBD2,TGTGCCAGCAGTCAAGGGAGGGACGAGCAGTACTTC,CASSQGRDEQYF
TRBV9,TRBJ2-5,few,-,TGTGCCAGCGCCTTGGGGCGGGGACGAGAGACCCAGTACTTC,CASALGRGRETQYF
TRBV5-6,TRBJ2-3,-,TRBD1,TGTGCCAGCAGCCTTGGACAGGGATGGGGCACAGATACGCAGTATTTT,CASSLGQGWGTDTQYF
TRBV2,TRBJ1-3,few,-,TGTGCCAGCAGTGTGCGGTCTTCCGAAAACACCATATATTTT,CASSVRSSENTIYF
TRBV18,TRBJ1-1,-,TRBD1,TGTGCCAGCTCACCACCTTCAGGGGGGACTGAAGCTTTCTTT,CASSPPSGGTEAFF
TRBV4-3,TRBJ1-1,-,-,TGCGCCAGCAGCCAGGAAGGACGGAGGGTTGAAGCTTTCTTT,CASSQEGRRVEAFF
TRBV18,TRBJ1-6,few,-,TGTGCCAGCTCACCCACCGCGGGGTCCTATAATTCACCCCTCCACTTT,CASSPTAGSYNSPLHF
TRBV25-1,TRBJ1-1,-,-,TGTGCCAGCAGTGATACCGGGACAGAAGCTTTCTTT,CASSDTGTEAFF
TRBV18,TRBJ1-5,-,-,TGTGCCAGCTCCCCTGGACATCTTCAGCCCCAGCATTTT,CASSPGHLQPQHF
TRBV29-1,TRBJ2-3,-,TRBD2,TGCAGCGGCCTCCTAGCGGGGGAATACACAGATACGCAGTATTTT,CSGLLAGEYTDTQYF
TRBV5-4,TRBJ2-3,once,-,TGTGCCAGCAGCTTGGAGCCCCGGGGGAAGCAGTATTTT,CASSLEPRGKQYF
TRBV19,TRBJ1-5,-,TRBD1,TGTGCCAGTAGTATCTCGACAGGGGCCCCGAATCAGCCCCAGCATTTT,CASSISTGAPNQPQHF
TRBV9,TRBJ2-2,few,-,TGTGCCAGCAGCGTAGCTTCAGGGCACACCGGGGAGCTGTTTTTT,CASSVASGHTGELFF